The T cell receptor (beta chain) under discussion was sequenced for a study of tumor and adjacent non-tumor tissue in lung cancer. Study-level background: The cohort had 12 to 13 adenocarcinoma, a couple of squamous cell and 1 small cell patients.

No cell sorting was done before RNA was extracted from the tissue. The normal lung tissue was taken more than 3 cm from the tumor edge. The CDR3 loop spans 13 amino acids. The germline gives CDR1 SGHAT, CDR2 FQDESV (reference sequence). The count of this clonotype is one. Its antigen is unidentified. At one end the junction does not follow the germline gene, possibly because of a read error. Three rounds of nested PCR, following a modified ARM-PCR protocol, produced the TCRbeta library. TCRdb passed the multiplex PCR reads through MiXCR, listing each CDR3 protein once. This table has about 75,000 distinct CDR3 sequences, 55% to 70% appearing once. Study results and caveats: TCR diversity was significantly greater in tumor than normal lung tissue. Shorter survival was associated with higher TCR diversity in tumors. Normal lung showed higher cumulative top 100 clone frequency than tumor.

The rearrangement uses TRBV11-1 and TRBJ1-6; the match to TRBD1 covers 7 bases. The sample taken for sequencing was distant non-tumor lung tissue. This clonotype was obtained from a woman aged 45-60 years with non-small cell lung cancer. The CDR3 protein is CAGSLLEGAALHF. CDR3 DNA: TGTGCCGGCAGCTTGCTCGAGGGGGCGGCCCTCCACTTT.